One and the same sample provided the 31 T cell receptor beta chains below, sequenced in a study of blood T cell repertoires in COVID-19. Measured with immunoSEQ multiplex PCR; TCRdb has only the in-frame clones, and not every one. Of about 140,000 clones in the sample, 78% were seen once. Sequenced: peripheral blood. These TCRs come from a man aged 60 to 75 who had recovered from COVID-19.

The CDR3 is CASTPGTENSPLHF. DNA of the CDR3: TGTGCCAGCACCCCCGGGACTGAGAATTCACCCCTCCACTTT. The chain couples TRBV18 to TRBJ1-6, with D possibly TRBD1 on 5 matching bases. Trimming removed 8 bases at V and 7 bases at J, with 15 bases between. Germline-derived CDR1 and CDR2 are KGHSH and LQKENI. The CDR3 length is 14 residues.

The chain employs TRBV4-1 and TRBJ1-2, with TRBD1 matching over 12 bases. V lost 2 bases, J lost 8 bases, and 9 bases stayed unmatched. Germline lookup yields CDR1 MGHRA and CDR2 YSYEKL. This CDR3 region has 16 residues. DNA of the CDR3: TGCGCCAGCAGCCAAACTCCGGGACAGGGGGCGCTCGGCTACACCTTC. Its protein product is CASSQTPGQGALGYTF.

This sequence joins TRBV5-1 and TRBJ2-5; 9 nucleotides match TRBD2. The CDR3 length is 15 residues. The junction had 7 bases not matched to a gene; V was cut back by 6 bases and J by 1 base. Germline CDR1 SGHRS, CDR2 YFSETQ. In nucleotides, the CDR3 is TGCGCCAGCATACGAGCTAGCGGGACCCAAGAGACCCAGTACTTC. It translates to CASIRASGTQETQYF. Together with reference TRBV5-1 and TRBJ2-5, the CDR3 gives the full variable domain: KAGVTQTPRYLIKTRGQQVTLSCSPISGHRSVSWYQQTPGQGLQFLFEYFSETQRNKGNFPGRFSGRQFSNSRSEMNVSTLELGDSALYLCASIRASGTQETQYFGPGTRLLVL.

This chain links TRBV28 with TRBJ1-5; no firm D call. Germline CDR1 is MDHEN and CDR2 is SYDVKM. With 1 base removed from V and 11 bases from J, the gap between germline ends came to 9 bases. The CDR3 totals 12 residues. The CDR3 DNA follows: TGTGCCAGCAGTTTATCCCAACGGGCCCAGCATTTT. It is translated as CASSLSQRAQHF.

DNA for the CDR3: TGTGCCAGCAGCCGACAGGGGTCCACCTACGAGCAGTACTTC. Protein sequence: CASSRQGSTYEQYF. The rearrangement joins TRBV6-5 to TRBJ2-7; the match to TRBD1 covers 8 bases. Germline V gives CDR1 MNHEY, CDR2 SVGAGI. This CDR3 has 14 residues. J was trimmed by 2 bases and V by 6 bases; bases with no gene match: 6.

The J gene is TRBJ2-7, the V gene TRBV3-1 (or the pseudogene TRBV3-2); maybe TRBD1 (5 bases). V lost 1 base to trimming and J lost 0 bases, with 10 bases between them. The CDR3 covers 15 residues. The germline CDR1 and CDR2 sequences are LGHDT and YNNKEL (reference sequence). This CDR3 reads CASSQVGDSSYEQYF. CDR3 coding DNA: TGTGCCAGCAGCCAAGTCGGCGACAGCTCCTACGAGCAGTACTTC.

This clone has more than one count but fewer than ten. The rearrangement links TRBV16 to TRBJ1-6; the D is unclear. The length of the CDR3 is 17 residues. Trimming shortened V by 1 base and J by 0 bases, and 10 bases separated the two germline ends. Germline V gene data show CDR1 as KGHSY and CDR2 as FQNENV. As DNA, the CDR3 is TGTGCCAGCAGCCAATTCAATCCGAGCTCCTATAATTCACCCCTCCACTTT. Its protein is CASSQFNPSSYNSPLHF.

The chain is built from TRBV10-3 and TRBJ1-1; D is uncertain. The V and J ends lost 4 bases and 4 bases respectively, with 10 bases between them. The CDR3 consists of 13 residues. Germline assignment: CDR1 ENHRY and CDR2 SYGVKD. This CDR3 is CAISVTGSTEAFF. The DNA of the CDR3 is TGTGCCATCAGTGTAACGGGGTCCACTGAAGCTTTCTTT.

This chain joins TRBV19 and TRBJ2-5, with D possibly TRBD1 on 5 matching bases. CDR1 and CDR2 from the germline V gene are LNHDA and SQIVND (reference sequence). Trimming removed 1 base from V and 2 bases from J, with 8 bases in between. The CDR3 is 14 residues long. CDR3 coding DNA: TGTGCCAGTAGTATAGGGGGCGGTCAAGAGACCCAGTACTTC. Translation: CASSIGGGQETQYF. Full variable domain (outside the CDR3, taken from reference TRBV19 and TRBJ2-5): DGGITQSPKYLFRKEGQNVTLSCEQNLNHDAMYWYRQDPGQGLRLIYYSQIVNDFQKGDIAEGYSVSREKKESFPLTVTSAQKNPTAFYLCASSIGGGQETQYFGPGTRLLVL.

V is TRBV7-2 and J is TRBJ1-5, with 7 bases that match TRBD1. Germline trimming cut 3 bases from V and 3 bases from J; bases unmatched to any gene: 8. This CDR3 is 16 amino acids long. From germline, CDR1 is SGHTA and CDR2 FQGNSA. CDR3 sequence reads: CASSLQTGFVNQPQHF. DNA for the CDR3: TGTGCCAGCAGCTTGCAGACAGGGTTTGTCAATCAGCCCCAGCATTTT.

The CDR3 DNA reads as TGTGCCAGCAGCTTACCTAGCGCAGATACGCAGTATTTT. It specifies CASSLPSADTQYF. The rearrangement joins TRBV7-2 to TRBJ2-3, with a tentative D call TRBD2 (6 bases). In germline, CDR1 is SGHTA, CDR2 FQGNSA. There are 13 residues in the CDR3. V was clipped by 2 bases and J by 4 bases, with 7 bases between them. Combining the CDR3 with reference TRBV7-2 and TRBJ2-3 gives the whole variable domain GAGVSQSPSNKVTEKGKDVELRCDPISGHTALYWYRQSLGQGLEFLIYFQGNSAPDKSGLPSDRFSAERTGGSVSTLTIQRTQQEDSAVYLCASSLPSADTQYFGPGTRLTVL.

This clone is a singleton in its sample. CDR3 protein: CASSGQGLGEKLFF. For the CDR3, the DNA is TGTGCCAGCAGCGGACAGGGGTTAGGGGAAAAACTGTTTTTT. This chain links TRBV5-4 with TRBJ1-4, with 9 bases identical to TRBD1. After removal of 4 bases from V and 8 bases from J, the junction contained 6 bases not matched to a gene. This CDR3 is built from 14 residues. The V gene's germline CDR1 is SGHNT and CDR2 YYREEE (reference sequence).

This clone has a handful of counts. The chain joins TRBV2 to TRBJ1-1; D is unresolved. V was cut by 7 bases and J by 1 base, with 13 bases left in between. Germline values: CDR1 SNHLY, CDR2 FYNNEI. The CDR3 sequence is 14 residues long. The CDR3 reads CASTQPRRNTEAFF. The DNA of the CDR3 is TGTGCCAGCACTCAGCCGCGGAGGAACACTGAAGCTTTCTTT.

This chain links TRBV19 with TRBJ1-5; 9 bases are shared with TRBD1. This CDR3 contains 16 residues. The germline V gene encodes CDR1 LNHDA and CDR2 SQIVND (reference sequence). Germline trimming cut 5 bases from V and 1 base from J; bases unmatched to any gene: 6. The CDR3 reads CASSGGQGGSNQPQHF. The CDR3, as DNA: TGTGCCAGTAGTGGGGGACAGGGAGGGAGCAATCAGCCCCAGCATTTT.

In its sample, this clone was seen a few times. The chain has TRBV29-1 and TRBJ2-7; weak D call: TRBD1 (6 bases). The CDR3 loop spans 15 amino acids. Germline values: CDR1 SQVTM, CDR2 ANQGSEA. Trimming stripped 5 bases from V and 0 bases from J, with 17 bases between. The CDR3 DNA reads TGCAGCGTTACCCAGACAGGAGCGAGCTCCTACGAGCAGTACTTC. Protein product: CSVTQTGASSYEQYF.

The V call is TRBV7-2, the J call TRBJ1-5; 9 bases agree with TRBD1. This CDR3 has 14 amino acids. J lost 5 bases, V lost 5 bases, and 4 bases had no gene match. CDR1 is SGHTA, CDR2 FQGNSA, per germline. CDR3 nucleotides: TGTGCCAGCAGCAAGGGACAGGGCGATCAGCCCCAGCATTTT. It yields the protein CASSKGQGDQPQHF.

The V and J genes are TRBV7-9 and TRBJ2-6, with 7 bases matching TRBD1. There are 16 residues in the CDR3. Unmatched junction bases numbered 4, after V lost 4 bases and J lost 1 base. Germline CDR1 reads SEHNR; CDR2 reads FQNEAQ (reference sequence). As DNA, the CDR3 is TGTGCCAGCAGCTCGAACAGGGGTTCTGGGGCCAACGTCCTGACTTTC. Translated, it gives CASSSNRGSGANVLTF.

This chain links TRBV12-3 or TRBV12-4 with TRBJ1-1; D remains ambiguous. This CDR3 has 11 residues. V was pared by 4 bases and J by 8 bases, with 8 bases between. The CDR3 region has the DNA TGTGCCAGCAGTTCCGCCAGGGAAGCTTTCTTT. As protein: CASSSAREAFF.

In this sample, this clone turned up a few times. The V gene is TRBV6-6, the J gene TRBJ1-6; possible D gene TRBD1, 5 bases. Germline CDR1 MNHNY, CDR2 SVGAGI (reference sequence). There are 20 residues in the CDR3. V lost 6 bases, J lost 8 bases, and 32 bases lay in between. DNA for the CDR3: TGTGCCAGCAGCCCCCTCGACAGCATCTTTGGCCCAAGTTTCTATTCACCCCTCCACTTT. Translated, it gives CASSPLDSIFGPSFYSPLHF.

The chain recombines TRBV4-1 with TRBJ1-4; a possible D gene is TRBD1 (5 bases). Germline CDR1 and CDR2: MGHRA and YSYEKL. The CDR3 is 16 amino acids. Trimming shortened V by 2 bases and J by 0 bases, and 10 bases separated the two germline ends. The CDR3, as DNA: TGCGCCAGCAGCCAATGGCAAGGGGCAACTAATGAAAAACTGTTTTTT. This encodes CASSQWQGATNEKLFF.

The chain uses TRBV6-4 and TRBJ1-6; TRBD1 is a possible D gene (5 bases). This CDR3 is 14 amino acids long. The V end was cut by 2 bases, the J end by 9 bases, with 11 bases between. Germline V lookup: CDR1 MRHNA, CDR2 SNTAGT. The DNA of the CDR3 is TGTGCCAGCAGTGACCAGGGTTTCGGTTCACCCCTCCACTTT. This gives the protein CASSDQGFGSPLHF.

This chain uses TRBV5-5 with TRBJ1-2; tentative D call: TRBD1 (5 bases). Germline lookup yields CDR1 SGHKS and CDR2 YYEKEE (reference sequence). Trimming left V 0 bases short and J 2 bases short, with 11 bases between. The CDR3 is 15 residues long. As DNA, the CDR3 is TGTGCCAGCAGCTTGGCCGGGACTTCGAACTATGGCTACACCTTC. This translates into CASSLAGTSNYGYTF.

V usage is TRBV11-2 and J usage is TRBJ2-2; no clear D gene. The germline CDR1 and CDR2 sequences are SGHAT and FQNNGV. V was shortened by 2 bases and J by 6 bases, with 7 bases between the two germline ends. This CDR3 contains 13 residues. The CDR3: CASSLYQAGELFF. In DNA form, the CDR3 reads TGTGCCAGCAGCTTATATCAGGCCGGGGAGCTGTTTTTT.

The chain recombines TRBV4-1 with TRBJ1-1; a weak D match, TRBD1 (6 bases). This CDR3 is 17 amino acids long. Trimming shortened V by 1 base and J by 1 base, and 16 bases separated the two germline ends. Germline V gives CDR1 MGHRA, CDR2 YSYEKL. The CDR3 loop is CASSQVVWGQKNTEAFF. CDR3 coding DNA: TGCGCCAGCAGCCAAGTAGTCTGGGGGCAGAAGAACACTGAAGCTTTCTTT.

In the case of this clone: Other DNA sequences from this sample encode an identical CDR3 as well. The chain carries TRBV30 and TRBJ1-1, with D uncertain. This CDR3 is 11 amino acids long. CDR1 and CDR2 (germline): GTSNPN, SVGIG (reference sequence). Trimming left V 7 bases short and J 1 base short, with 7 bases between. CDR3 amino acids: CASERNTEAFF. In DNA form, the CDR3 reads TGTGCCTCGGAGAGGAACACTGAAGCTTTCTTT.

The chain links TRBV4-1 to TRBJ2-7; TRBD2 agrees at 8 bases. CDR1 is MGHRA, CDR2 YSYEKL, per germline. After removal of 4 bases from V and 3 bases from J, the junction contained 11 bases not matched to a gene. CDR3 length: 16 amino acids. The chain's CDR3 is CASSRGASGSSYEQYF. The CDR3 nucleotides read TGCGCCAGCAGCCGCGGGGCTAGCGGGTCAAGCTACGAGCAGTACTTC.

This chain links TRBV19 with TRBJ2-2; possible D gene TRBD1, 5 bases. The length of the CDR3 is 12 residues. V was shortened by 9 bases and J by 1 base, with 6 bases between the two germline ends. Germline CDR1 LNHDA, CDR2 SQIVND (reference sequence). The CDR3 spells CASDRNTGELFF. CDR3 DNA sequence: TGTGCCAGCGACAGGAACACCGGGGAGCTGTTTTTT.

This sequence joins TRBV28 and TRBJ1-2; tentative D call: TRBD1 (5 bases). The V and J ends lost 5 bases and 2 bases respectively, with 9 bases between them. CDR3 size: 13 residues. Germline V CDR1 and CDR2: MDHEN, SYDVKM. The CDR3 region has the DNA TGTGCCAGCAGTCGACAGAGAAACTATGGCTACACCTTC. Translation gives CASSRQRNYGYTF.

The V call is TRBV5-1, the J call TRBJ2-7; 10 positions match TRBD1. Germline V CDR1 and CDR2: SGHRS, YFSETQ. Germline trimming cut 4 bases from V and 5 bases from J; bases unmatched to any gene: 6. The CDR3 is 14 residues long. The CDR3 region has the DNA TGCGCCAGCAGCCGGGACAGGGGTCTGAACGAGCAGTACTTC. The encoded protein is CASSRDRGLNEQYF.

The V call is TRBV5-1, the J call TRBJ2-7; 11 nucleotides match TRBD1. Germline CDR1 and CDR2: SGHRS and YFSETQ. With V trimmed by 4 bases and J by 7 bases, 10 bases remained unmatched. This CDR3 is built from 15 residues. The DNA of the CDR3 is TGCGCCAGCAGCGCCCGGACAGGGGGCGCGGGGGAGCAGTACTTC. This encodes CASSARTGGAGEQYF. Supplemented by reference TRBV5-1 and TRBJ2-7, the full variable domain reads KAGVTQTPRYLIKTRGQQVTLSCSPISGHRSVSWYQQTPGQGLQFLFEYFSETQRNKGNFPGRFSGRQFSNSRSEMNVSTLELGDSALYLCASSARTGGAGEQYFGPGTRLTVT.

The table lists this clone with a few counts. This rearrangement joins TRBV18 to TRBJ1-2; no clear D. V gave up 1 base and J gave up 4 bases, with 10 bases separating them. The CDR3 totals 14 residues. The V gene's germline CDR1 is KGHSH and CDR2 LQKENI. In DNA form, the CDR3 reads TGTGCCAGCTCACCACAAGGCAGGATCTATGGCTACACCTTC. Protein: CASSPQGRIYGYTF.